The 2 T cell receptor beta chains presented below share a single source sample, sequenced in a study of cytomegalovirus exposure and HLA in healthy donors. In the PCR, 60 Vbeta and 13 Jbeta primers were used. The protocol was immunoSEQ multiplex PCR, while the TCRdb copy is restricted to in-frame clones and leaves out a portion. This sample has under 200,000 clones, with around 83% found just once. The specimen was PBMCs. The source is a girl aged 2 to 9 in good health and CMV-seropositive.

The chain carries TRBV28 and TRBJ2-7; weak D call: TRBD2 (5 bases). The CDR3 spans 14 residues. CDR1 and CDR2 from the germline V gene are MDHEN and SYDVKM. V gave up 0 bases and J gave up 1 base, with 7 bases separating them. The CDR3 region is CASSLWPGSYEQYF. In DNA, the CDR3 is TGTGCCAGCAGTTTATGGCCGGGGTCCTACGAGCAGTACTTC.

The gene calls are TRBV5-1 and TRBJ2-5; 9 bases are a match to TRBD2. The CDR3 covers 14 residues. The germline V gene encodes CDR1 SGHRS and CDR2 YFSETQ. V shed 3 bases, J shed 5 bases, and the junction held 5 bases outside the gene matches. CDR3 nucleotides: TGCGCCAGCAGCTGGGGACTAGCTAGGGAGACCCAGTACTTC. Its protein product is CASSWGLARETQYF.